These 3 T cell receptor beta chains originate from one sample sequenced in a study of blood T cells in healthy people across ages. Combining a sample-barcoded 5' primer with a J-beta primer mix, a second PCR ran for roughly 7 to 12 cycles. TCRdb used MiXCR to reprocess the 5' RACE reads, holding one entry per CDR3 protein. In the table there are over 1,500,000 distinct CDR3 sequences, 40% to 55% of which are singletons. Sequencing used blood. Every receptor here comes from a woman aged 40 to 50 in good health.

This clonotype has just a few counts. V gene TRBV6-5 combines with J gene TRBJ2-3; D unclear. The CDR3 is 12 residues long. Germline V gives CDR1 MNHEY, CDR2 SVGAGI. Trimming cost V 8 bases and J 2 bases, with 8 bases left between them. CDR3 in amino acids: CASGQNTDTQYF. Here the CDR3 DNA reads TGTGCCAGCGGGCAGAACACAGATACGCAGTATTTT.

This clonotype was detected a few times. V gene TRBV5-1 combines with J gene TRBJ2-7; TRBD2 matches 8 bases. The CDR3 runs to 14 residues. Germline CDR1 SGHRS, CDR2 YFSETQ. V was clipped by 4 bases and J by 5 bases; unmatched bases: 8. This CDR3 reads CASSPGTRFDEQYF. DNA for the CDR3: TGCGCCAGCAGCCCTGGGACTAGATTTGACGAGCAGTACTTC.

This clonotype showed up just a few times. The chain couples TRBV5-8 to TRBJ1-2, with TRBD1 matching over 10 bases. Trimming cost V 4 bases and J 2 bases; bases outside gene matches: 5. Germline CDR1 and CDR2: SGHTS and YDEGEE. CDR3 length: 15 amino acids. CDR3 residues: CASSGGDRGNYGYTF. The CDR3 region has the DNA TGTGCCAGCAGCGGGGGGGACAGGGGCAACTATGGCTACACCTTC.